Shown below are 17 T cell receptor beta chains from a single sample sequenced in a study of CXCR3-negative and CXCR3-positive naive CD8 T cells. The authors made the TRB cDNA libraries by 5' RACE using UMI labels. TCRdb reanalyzed the 5' RACE reads, giving one entry per CDR3 protein sequence and no DNA. The ten top clones account for roughly 0.31%, within a sample of some 130,000 distinct CDR3 sequences. Sequenced: naive CXCR3- CD8+ T cells from blood. Described subset: CD45RO-CCR7+CD27+CD95- naive CD8+ T cells lacking CXCR3 (TNR3-). The receptors come from a human donor in good health. Some clones in this sample may be carry-over from other donors' samples.

This sequence joins TRBV5-6 and TRBJ2-5. Germline assignment: CDR1 SGHDT and CDR2 YYEEEE. The CDR3 length is 14 residues. The CDR3 protein is CASSLEGRQETQYF.

The chain joins TRBV29-1 to TRBJ2-5. The CDR3 has 15 residues. CDR1 SQVTM and CDR2 ANQGSEA come from the germline V gene. The CDR3 sequence: CSVEVRSDVQETQYF.

This chain uses TRBV6-5 with TRBJ2-7. The CDR3 spans 14 residues. Germline V lookup: CDR1 MNHEY, CDR2 SVGAGI. The CDR3 loop is CASSYSRVGYEQYF.

The chain has TRBV19 and TRBJ2-7; TCRdb's D call, TRBD2, is unchecked because there is no DNA. CDR3 size: 15 residues. Germline V lookup: CDR1 LNHDA, CDR2 SQIVND (reference sequence). The CDR3 here is CASSIVPRLDGEQYF.

The J gene is TRBJ2-5, the V gene TRBV7-6; TCRdb outputs TRBD2, but without DNA this stays unchecked. Germline V gives CDR1 SGHVS, CDR2 FNYEAQ. CDR3 length: 16 residues. CDR3 sequence reads: CASSLGGLALQETQYF. Drawing the rest from reference TRBV7-6 and TRBJ2-5, the complete variable domain is GAGVSQSPRYKVTKRGQDVALRCDPISGHVSLYWYRQALGQGPEFLTYFNYEAQQDKSGLPNDRFSAERPEGSISTLTIQRTEQRDSAMYRCASSLGGLALQETQYFGPGTRLLVL.

This rearrangement joins TRBV5-8 to TRBJ2-7; TCRdb reports TRBD2, a call that lacks DNA to check it against. CDR1 is SGHTS and CDR2 is YDEGEE in the germline V gene. The CDR3 has 12 residues. CDR3 amino acids: CASSRREYEQYF. Full variable domain (rest looked up from reference TRBV5-8 and TRBJ2-7): EAGVTQSPTHLIKTRGQQATLRCSPISGHTSVYWYQQALGLGLQFLLWYDEGEERNRGNFPPRFSGRQFPNYSSELNVNALELEDSALYLCASSRREYEQYFGPGTRLTVT.

The V and J genes are TRBV5-1 and TRBJ2-1. This CDR3 has 11 amino acids. Germline values: CDR1 SGHRS, CDR2 YFSETQ. CDR3 sequence reads: CASSMGGEQFF.

This chain links TRBV29-1 with TRBJ2-7. The CDR3 has 15 residues. The germline V gene encodes CDR1 SQVTM and CDR2 ANQGSEA. Here the CDR3 reads CSVETPMGKSYEQYF.

The chain has TRBV6-2 or TRBV6-3 and TRBJ2-7; TCRdb indicates TRBD1, and absent DNA this call remains unverified. Germline V gene data show CDR1 as MNHEY and CDR2 as SVGEGT. The CDR3 is 15 residues long. CDR3 loop: CASSPDRRDSYEQYF.

This sequence joins TRBV6-1 and TRBJ2-1; TCRdb lists TRBD2, though no DNA is available to test this call. This CDR3 has 15 residues. Germline V gene sequence: CDR1 MNHNS, CDR2 SASEGT. This chain's CDR3 is CASSDVAGEGNEQFF.

V gene TRBV7-6 combines with J gene TRBJ2-4; TCRdb's D call, TRBD1, is unchecked because there is no DNA. Germline-derived CDR1 and CDR2 are SGHVS and FNYEAQ. The CDR3 contains 14 residues. This CDR3 is CASSPGGAENIQYF.

The chain is built from TRBV29-1 and TRBJ2-2; the TCRdb D gene call, TRBD2, has no DNA to confirm it. From germline, CDR1 is SQVTM and CDR2 ANQGSEA. The CDR3 consists of 13 residues. Here the CDR3 reads CSARGGNTGELFF.

This rearrangement joins TRBV7-8 to TRBJ2-1; the TCRdb D gene call, TRBD2, has no DNA to confirm it. CDR1 and CDR2 (germline): SGHVS, FQNEAQ. The length of the CDR3 is 16 residues. The CDR3: CASSPQRGGPYNEQFF.

J is TRBJ2-3 and V is TRBV7-2. Per germline, CDR1 SGHTA and CDR2 FQGNSA. This CDR3 spans 14 amino acids. Here the CDR3 reads CASSGPYRTDTQDF.

The J gene is TRBJ1-5, the V gene TRBV6-5; TCRdb names TRBD1, which stays unverified in the absence of DNA. The germline CDR1 and CDR2 sequences are MNHEY and SVGAGI. The CDR3 contains 13 residues. The CDR3 is CASSPRVDQPQHF.

This sequence joins TRBV20-1 and TRBJ2-7; without DNA, the TCRdb call of TRBD2 cannot be checked. The CDR3 consists of 16 residues. Germline-derived CDR1 and CDR2 are DFQATT and SNEGSKA (reference sequence). The CDR3 protein is CSAAIISGSMAGEQYF.

The CDR3 protein is CSARDYRATEAFF. The chain joins TRBV20-1 to TRBJ1-1; the TRBD1 assignment by TCRdb is unverifiable without DNA. The CDR3 is made up of 13 amino acids. Germline-derived CDR1 and CDR2 are DFQATT and SNEGSKA (reference sequence).